A selection of T cell receptor beta chains follows, all from one sample in a study of T-cell reconstitution after alpha-beta-depleted transplantation in children. TCRdb analysed the PCR reads with MiXCR anew, one entry per CDR3 protein. The table lists about 350,000 distinct CDR3 sequences, less than 15% of them singletons. Source: PBMCs, taken from the stem cell graft. The receptors shown here come from a human donor who donated a stem cell graft to a child with Fanconi anemia. Each CDR3 is given with its conserved first and last residue. Each record gives: D gene, V gene, clone size, J gene, CDR3 protein, CDR3 DNA. A D gene is named only where the DNA matches it firmly. Not all rows give a size; the values are once, few, many and, for expanded clones, a class.

>NA|TRBV5-1|many|TRBJ2-1
CASSLGGDEQFF
TGCGCCAGCAGCTTGGGAGGGGATGAGCAGTTCTTC
>NA|TRBV6-1|few|TRBJ1-1
CASIRGPNTEAFF
TGTGCCAGCATTCGTGGGCCGAACACTGAAGCTTTCTTT
>NA|TRBV12-3/TRBV12-4|NA|TRBJ2-3
CASSAARYLVTDTQYF
TGTGCCAGCAGTGCTGCCAGGTATCTTGTCACAGATACGCAGTATTTT
>TRBD1|TRBV6-5|many|TRBJ2-1
CASSYSGQGNEQFF
TGTGCCAGCAGTTACTCGGGACAGGGGAATGAGCAGTTCTTC
>TRBD2|TRBV5-1|many|TRBJ2-1
CASSRAGGLGDEQFF
TGCGCCAGCTCAAGAGCGGGGGGGCTTGGGGATGAGCAGTTCTTC
>NA|TRBV10-2|NA|TRBJ1-1
CASTREGGNTEAFF
TGCGCCAGCACCCGAGAGGGTGGAAACACTGAAGCTTTCTTT
>TRBD1|TRBV7-9|NA|TRBJ2-2
CASSPPGQGSAGELFF
TGTGCCAGCAGCCCACCGGGACAGGGGTCGGCCGGGGAGCTGTTTTTT
>TRBD2|TRBV11-2|many|TRBJ2-1
CASSLVRGASYNEQFF
TGTGCCAGCAGCTTAGTGCGGGGGGCCTCCTACAATGAGCAGTTCTTC
>TRBD1|TRBV5-5|few|TRBJ2-1
CASSLGGTGGGKYNEQFF
TGTGCCAGCAGCTTGGGAGGGACAGGGGGCGGTAAATACAATGAGCAGTTCTTC
>TRBD1|TRBV29-1|NA|TRBJ2-3
CSADRSSTDTQYF
TGCAGCGCGGACAGGTCTAGCACAGATACGCAGTATTTT
>TRBD1|TRBV9|many|TRBJ1-1
CASSLSGTGLTEAFF
TGTGCCAGCAGCCTTTCCGGGACAGGGCTCACTGAAGCTTTCTTT
>NA|TRBV27|many|TRBJ2-5
CASRGPEVWETQYF
TGTGCCAGCCGTGGACCCGAAGTGTGGGAGACCCAGTACTTC